These 22 T cell receptor beta chains were sequenced from one sample in a study of blood T cells in healthy people across ages. A second PCR of 7 to 11 cycles used a sample-barcoded 5' primer and a J-beta primer mix. A single record per CDR3 protein comes from TCRdb applying MiXCR to the 5' RACE reads. The sample contains approximately 800,000 distinct CDR3 sequences, around 68% of which appear only once. Sequencing input: blood. The receptors were gathered from a man younger than 45 in good health.

The CDR3 nucleotides are TGTGCCAGCAGTGGGGCAGTACAGGCTCCCTATGGCTACACCTTC. As protein: CASSGAVQAPYGYTF. The genes are TRBV25-1 and TRBJ1-2, with D possibly matching TRBD1 (5 bases). V shed 4 bases and J shed 4 bases, with 16 bases lying between them. The CDR3 spans 15 residues. Germline V gene data show CDR1 as MGHDK and CDR2 as SYGVNS.

The chain has TRBV12-3 or TRBV12-4 and TRBJ2-1; TRBD2 is a possible D gene (6 bases). The CDR3 spans 11 residues. V lost 6 bases and J lost 12, with 12 bases in between. The CDR3 DNA is TGTGCCAGCAGGGGAGTGGGGGGGCAGTTCTTC. This gives the protein CASRGVGGQFF.

This chain connects TRBV28 to TRBJ1-2, with D unclear. This CDR3 comprises 13 residues. The germline V gene encodes CDR1 MDHEN and CDR2 SYDVKM. Trimming left V 10 bases short and J 2 bases short, with 14 bases between. CDR3 in DNA: TGTGCCACCCGTGAGGAAAGGAACTATGGCTACACCTTC. Amino acids: CATREERNYGYTF.

The chain couples TRBV15 to TRBJ2-6, with D maybe TRBD1 (5 bases). Germline V CDR1 and CDR2: LNHNV, YYDKDF (reference sequence). The V end was cut by 4 bases, the J end by 4 bases, with 11 bases between. The CDR3 loop spans 15 amino acids. The CDR3 DNA sequence: TGTGCCACCAGCACTAGGGGTTCCGGGGCCAACGTCCTGACTTTC. Translated, it gives CATSTRGSGANVLTF.

This chain uses TRBV20-1 with TRBJ2-7; TRBD1 agrees at 7 bases. Trimming cost V 7 bases and J 3 bases; bases outside gene matches: 12. The CDR3 consists of 14 residues. In germline, CDR1 is DFQATT, CDR2 SNEGSKA (reference sequence). This CDR3 is CSVDPPGQYYEQYF. The CDR3 DNA follows: TGCAGTGTTGACCCTCCGGGACAGTACTACGAGCAGTACTTC.

The chain is built from TRBV7-9 and TRBJ1-1; D call uncertain. This CDR3 has 13 residues. The germline gives CDR1 SEHNR, CDR2 FQNEAQ (reference sequence). V was trimmed by 5 bases and J by 3 bases, leaving 10 bases between them. CDR3 loop: CASSLTEDTEAFF. For the CDR3, the DNA is TGTGCCAGCAGCCTCACTGAGGACACTGAAGCTTTCTTT.

This clonotype turned up a few times. The chain couples TRBV25-1 to TRBJ2-5, with 9 positions matching TRBD1. V was pared by 1 base and J by 3 bases, with 3 bases of the junction left unmatched. This CDR3 comprises 15 residues. CDR1 and CDR2 from the germline V gene are MGHDK and SYGVNS. The chain's CDR3 is CASSEWGTGKETQYF. In DNA form, the CDR3 reads TGTGCCAGCAGTGAATGGGGGACAGGGAAAGAGACCCAGTACTTC.

J is TRBJ2-3 and V is TRBV18; 14 nucleotides align to TRBD2. J was trimmed by 4 bases and V by 6 bases; bases with no gene match: 15. The germline V gene has CDR1 KGHSH and CDR2 LQKENI. This CDR3 comprises 19 residues. The CDR3 DNA follows: TGTGCCAGCTCGCGGACTAGCGGGGGGAAACCCTATCGCCCAGATACGCAGTATTTT. This translates into CASSRTSGGKPYRPDTQYF. Full variable domain (remainder filled in from reference TRBV18 and TRBJ2-3): NAGVMQNPRHLVRRRGQEARLRCSPMKGHSHVYWYRQLPEEGLKFMVYLQKENIIDESGMPKERFSAEFPKEGPSILRIQQVVRGDSAAYFCASSRTSGGKPYRPDTQYFGPGTRLTVL.

The genes are TRBV9 and TRBJ1-1; unclear D gene. The germline V gene encodes CDR1 SGDLS and CDR2 YYNGEE. CDR3 length equals 14 residues. V gave up 0 bases and J gave up 5 bases, with 11 bases separating them. The CDR3 here is CASSVGVLGTEAFF. The CDR3 nucleotides read TGTGCCAGCAGCGTAGGGGTCCTAGGGACTGAAGCTTTCTTT.

V gene TRBV4-3 combines with J gene TRBJ2-1; 7 bases fit TRBD2. CDR1 LGHNA and CDR2 YSLEER come from the germline V gene. Unmatched junction bases numbered 5, after V lost 2 bases and J lost 1 base. CDR3 length equals 16 residues. Here the CDR3 reads CASSQSPGGSYNEQFF. The CDR3 coding sequence is TGCGCCAGCAGCCAAAGCCCGGGGGGTTCCTACAATGAGCAGTTCTTC.

The chain is built from TRBV4-2 and TRBJ2-3; the D gene is possibly TRBD2 (5 bases). The V gene lost 1 base and the J gene lost 0 bases, with 17 bases spanning the gap. CDR3 size: 18 residues. Germline CDR1 reads LGHNA; CDR2 reads YNFKEQ. The CDR3 DNA follows: TGTGCCAGCAGCCAAGTAATCTTCGGGATATCGAGCACAGATACGCAGTATTTT. Protein product: CASSQVIFGISSTDTQYF.

This clonotype has just a few counts. The rearrangement links TRBV9 to TRBJ1-2; D perhaps matches TRBD1 (6 bases). This CDR3 spans 15 amino acids. V lost 3 bases and J lost 4, with 16 bases in between. CDR1 SGDLS and CDR2 YYNGEE come from the germline V gene. For the CDR3, the DNA is TGTGCCAGCAGCGGAGGGCCGGGGGCAGGCTATGGCTACACCTTC. Translating it yields CASSGGPGAGYGYTF.

The chain uses TRBV20-1 and TRBJ2-3; TRBD2 aligns across 7 bases. Unmatched junction bases numbered 9, after V lost 3 bases and J lost 0 bases. Germline V CDR1 and CDR2: DFQATT, SNEGSKA (reference sequence). The CDR3 is 16 amino acids. The CDR3 DNA reads TGCAGTGCTAGTATCCCCCTAGCGGATAGCACAGATACGCAGTATTTT. This translates into CSASIPLADSTDTQYF.

The chain recombines TRBV9 with TRBJ2-7, with 8 bases lining up with TRBD1. The CDR3 totals 15 residues. CDR1 and CDR2 (germline): SGDLS, YYNGEE. V lost 3 bases and J lost 5; bases outside the gene matches: 10. The CDR3 spells CASSGTRDRTHEQYF. The DNA of the CDR3 is TGTGCCAGCAGCGGGACCCGGGACAGGACCCACGAGCAGTACTTC. The full variable domain, its missing parts supplied by reference TRBV9 and TRBJ2-7, is DSGVTQTPKHLITATGQRVTLRCSPRSGDLSVYWYQQSLDQGLQFLIQYYNGEERAKGNILERFSAQQFPDLHSELNLSSLELGDSALYFCASSGTRDRTHEQYFGPGTRLTVT.

The chain has TRBV7-2 and TRBJ2-1; D is undetermined. This CDR3 has 10 amino acids. CDR1 and CDR2 from the germline V gene are SGHTA and FQGNSA. V was shortened by 5 bases and J by 15 bases, with 11 bases between the two germline ends. The CDR3 loop is CASSGLQVFF. In nucleotides, the CDR3 is TGTGCCAGCAGCGGCCTACAAGTGTTCTTC. Based on the CDR3 plus reference TRBV7-2 and TRBJ2-1, the full variable domain is GAGVSQSPSNKVTEKGKDVELRCDPISGHTALYWYRQSLGQGLEFLIYFQGNSAPDKSGLPSDRFSAERTGGSVSTLTIQRTQQEDSAVYLCASSGLQVFFGPGTRLTVL.

The genes are TRBV2 and TRBJ2-5; 7 nucleotides align to TRBD1. After removal of 5 bases from V and 11 bases from J, the junction contained 20 bases not matched to a gene. The CDR3 has 16 residues. The germline V gene has CDR1 SNHLY and CDR2 FYNNEI. The CDR3 spells CASSPAPGQMCNEQYF. DNA for the CDR3: TGTGCCAGCAGTCCCGCTCCGGGACAGATGTGCAATGAGCAGTACTTC.

The gene calls are TRBV7-9 and TRBJ2-5, with 12 bases that match TRBD2. Per germline, CDR1 SEHNR and CDR2 FQNEAQ (reference sequence). The trim removed 1 base at V and 2 bases at J, leaving 5 bases unmatched. CDR3 size: 17 residues. The CDR3 region has the DNA TGTGCCAGCAGCTTAGTCTCACTAGCGGGGGGACAAGAGACCCAGTACTTC. Translated: CASSLVSLAGGQETQYF.

This chain links TRBV12-3 or TRBV12-4 with TRBJ2-5, with D tentatively TRBD2 (6 bases). The CDR3 length is 13 residues. V lost 6 bases, J lost 1 base, and 9 bases lay in between. This chain's CDR3 is CASRASAQETQYF. CDR3 nucleotides: TGTGCCAGCAGGGCTAGCGCCCAAGAGACCCAGTACTTC.

V is TRBV6-4 and J is TRBJ2-2; D possibly corresponds to TRBD2 (6 bases). From germline, CDR1 is MRHNA and CDR2 SNTAGT. The CDR3 has 15 residues. V shed 3 bases and J shed 5 bases, with 13 bases lying between them. CDR3 DNA: TGTGCCAGCAGTGAGGGGACCGGAGGGACCGGGGAGCTGTTTTTT. This encodes CASSEGTGGTGELFF.

The J gene is TRBJ2-5, the V gene TRBV27; D is uncertain. Gene TRBJ2-7 matches the end of the DNA better, so the J call may be wrong. This CDR3 contains 14 residues. Per germline, CDR1 MNHEY and CDR2 SMNVEV (reference sequence). Here the CDR3 reads CASSFLTSTYEQYF. The CDR3 nucleotides are TGTGCCAGCAGTTTTTTGACATCTACCTACGAGCAGTACTTC.

This chain joins TRBV20-1 and TRBJ2-3, with a weak D call TRBD2 (5 bases). The V end lost 1 base, the J end lost 0 bases, and 14 bases lay between the germline ends. CDR3 length: 16 amino acids. The germline V gene encodes CDR1 DFQATT and CDR2 SNEGSKA (reference sequence). The CDR3 nucleotides are TGCAGTGCTAGAGTTCTTGGACTCTCTAGCACAGATACGCAGTATTTT. This codes for CSARVLGLSSTDTQYF.

This clonotype appeared once. This chain links TRBV29-1 with TRBJ2-7; perhaps TRBD2 as D (6 bases). The CDR3 runs 13 residues. The V gene lost 3 bases and the J gene lost 3 bases, with 12 bases spanning the gap. Per germline, CDR1 SQVTM and CDR2 ANQGSEA. CDR3 sequence reads: CSVDSGDGYEQYF. The CDR3 DNA follows: TGCAGCGTTGACTCGGGGGACGGCTACGAGCAGTACTTC.